This T cell receptor (beta chain) was documented in a study of OX40 agonist ivuxolimab in advanced cancers. Background on the study: Of the patients, three showed partial responses, one with hepatocellular carcinoma and two with cutaneous melanoma.

General study points: Some patients without response likewise showed low normalized clonal expansion. The study found that CD8+ T cells averaged more expanded clones than CD4+. Antigen specificity was not determined for the expanded peripheral T cells.

Profiling relied on immunoSEQ multiplex PCR, and the TCRdb table lists in-frame clones only, not all of them. The top ten clones hold 0.95% to 1.5% of a sample with roughly 99,000 clones, more than 85% of them seen once. The CDR3 contains 15 residues. Trimming pared 5 bases from V and 8 bases from J, leaving 19 bases between. Germline V gene sequence: CDR1 SEHNR, CDR2 FQNEAQ (reference sequence). Comment on this clone: Its target is not known.

The starting material was CD4+ or CD8+ T cells sorted from blood, obtained in a trial of the OX40 agonist ivuxolimab. The receptor comes from an adult with an advanced solid tumor such as melanoma, head and neck, liver or kidney cancer. The genes are TRBV7-9 and TRBJ2-1, with a tentative D call TRBD2 (6 bases). The DNA of the CDR3 is TGTGCCAGCAGCCCCCCCGGCCCCGGGAGCGATGAGCAGTTCTTC. It translates to CASSPPGPGSDEQFF.